The 26 T cell receptor beta chains given below trace back to one sample, sequenced in a study of identifying expanded T cells in peripheral blood. Sequencing used immunoSEQ multiplex PCR; TCRdb keeps in-frame clones, though not all of them. The sample has approximately 59,000 clones, about nine tenths seen once; the top ten hold roughly 3.5%. The specimen sequenced was blood. Every receptor here comes from a person aged 18 to 70 in good health.

The chain is built from TRBV25-1 and TRBJ2-5; D may be TRBD2 (7 bases). Trimming cost V 6 bases and J 5 bases, with 19 bases left between them. The CDR3 length is 15 residues. CDR1 MGHDK and CDR2 SYGVNS come from the germline V gene. CDR3 sequence (DNA): TGTGCCAGCAGAGGAGGGGGGGGGAGAATGGAGACCCAGTACTTC. The encoded protein is CASRGGGGRMETQYF.

This rearrangement joins TRBV5-1 to TRBJ2-5; D gene unclear. Germline V gene sequence: CDR1 SGHRS, CDR2 YFSETQ. The CDR3 loop spans 13 amino acids. CDR3 sequence (DNA): TGCCCCCCTTCTGGCAACGGAGAAGAGACCCAGTACTTC. It specifies CPPSGNGEETQYF.

The V call is TRBV5-1, the J call TRBJ1-2, with D possibly matching TRBD1 (6 bases). V was trimmed by 0 bases and J by 8 bases, leaving 20 bases between them. The germline V gene encodes CDR1 SGHRS and CDR2 YFSETQ. This CDR3 contains 16 residues. CDR3 in amino acids: CASSLARAARDNGYTF. In DNA, the CDR3 is TGCGCCAGCAGCTTGGCCCGGGCAGCAAGGGACAACGGCTACACCTTC.

The gene calls are TRBV7-3 and TRBJ2-7; TRBD2 might be the D (5 bases). Germline CDR1 SGHTA, CDR2 FQGTGA. The CDR3 contains 13 residues. V was cut by 2 bases and J by 5 bases, with 10 bases left in between. The CDR3 DNA sequence: TGTGCCAGCAGCTTATCAAGCGGAGACGAGCAGTACTTC. Protein: CASSLSSGDEQYF.

The gene calls are TRBV6-1 and TRBJ2-7; D is possibly TRBD1 (6 bases). Trimming removed 3 bases from V and 7 bases from J, with 10 bases in between. Germline CDR1 MNHNS, CDR2 SASEGT. The CDR3 consists of 12 residues. The CDR3 loop is CASSDWDKEQYF. In nucleotides, the CDR3 is TGTGCCAGCAGTGATTGGGACAAGGAGCAGTACTTC.

The rearrangement joins TRBV7-9 to TRBJ1-4; 11 nucleotides line up with TRBD1. V dropped 8 bases and J dropped 8; count of bases not matched to a gene: 13. Per the germline V gene, CDR1 is SEHNR and CDR2 is FQNEAQ (reference sequence). The CDR3 spans 16 residues. The CDR3 DNA reads as TGTGCCAGCCCCTGGACAGGGGGCGAGTGGGGAGAAAAACTGTTTTTT. It translates to CASPWTGGEWGEKLFF.

The chain is built from TRBV6-1 and TRBJ1-2, with 7 bases matching TRBD1. Trimming at V came to 1 base and at J to 5 bases, leaving 13 bases not matched to a gene. CDR3 size: 17 residues. Germline V gene lookup returns CDR1 MNHNS and CDR2 SASEGT. The CDR3 loop is CASSEDIKATGRYGYTF. The CDR3 DNA reads as TGTGCCAGCAGTGAAGATATAAAGGCGACAGGGCGGTATGGCTACACCTTC.

The J gene is TRBJ2-1, the V gene TRBV9; 9 nucleotides match TRBD2. Germline CDR1 and CDR2: SGDLS and YYNGEE. The CDR3 runs 15 residues. Unmatched junction bases numbered 8, after V lost 0 bases and J lost 10 bases. CDR3 nucleotide sequence: TGTGCCAGCAGCGTAGCTAGCGGGGCCCTCGAGGAGCAGTTCTTC. Translated: CASSVASGALEEQFF.

This clone was counted once. This sequence joins TRBV6-1 and TRBJ2-2; 7 positions agree with TRBD1. The CDR3 loop spans 15 amino acids. J was trimmed by 3 bases and V by 6 bases; bases with no gene match: 7. Germline CDR1 and CDR2: MNHNS and SASEGT. CDR3 DNA: TGTGCCAGCAGGACGGCAGGGGGACACACCGGGGAGCTGTTTTTT. As protein: CASRTAGGHTGELFF.

This rearrangement joins TRBV2 to TRBJ1-2; D not certain. The ends were cut back, 2 bases at V and 2 bases at J, with 6 bases in the middle. The CDR3 extends over 13 amino acids. CDR1 and CDR2 (germline): SNHLY, FYNNEI. The CDR3 DNA reads as TGTGCCAGCAGTGAATACGGAAACTATGGCTACACCTTC. Amino acids: CASSEYGNYGYTF.

This clone was picked up one time. V is TRBV9 and J is TRBJ2-7, with 9 bases that match TRBD2. The germline gives CDR1 SGDLS, CDR2 YYNGEE. After removal of 3 bases from V and 0 bases from J, the junction contained 7 bases not matched to a gene. The CDR3 consists of 16 residues. The CDR3 is CASSEGLAGLSYEQYF. The DNA for the CDR3 is TGTGCCAGCAGCGAGGGCCTAGCGGGACTCTCCTACGAGCAGTACTTC.

The chain couples TRBV5-5 to TRBJ2-7; 7 nucleotides line up with TRBD2. The CDR3 runs to 13 residues. V shed 4 bases and J 6 bases; nucleotides not matched to a gene: 7. Germline CDR1 and CDR2: SGHKS and YYEKEE (reference sequence). Here the CDR3 reads CASSVSGGTEQYF. CDR3 in DNA: TGTGCCAGCAGCGTGTCGGGGGGTACCGAGCAGTACTTC. Filled out from reference TRBV5-5 and TRBJ2-7, the complete variable domain reads DAGVTQSPTHLIKTRGQQVTLRCSPISGHKSVSWYQQVLGQGPQFIFQYYEKEERGRGNFPDRFSARQFPNYSSELNVNALLLGDSALYLCASSVSGGTEQYFGPGTRLTVT.

The chain uses TRBV9 and TRBJ2-1; 11 nucleotides match TRBD2. This CDR3 has 15 amino acids. Trimming at V came to 4 bases and at J to 8 bases, leaving 8 bases not matched to a gene. CDR1 and CDR2 from the germline V gene are SGDLS and YYNGEE. CDR3 DNA sequence: TGTGCCAGCAGCTTTAGCGGGAGGGCCTCAGATGAGCAGTTCTTC. It specifies CASSFSGRASDEQFF.

This clone was seen more than once but under ten times. This sequence joins TRBV11-1 and TRBJ2-1; D might be TRBD1 or TRBD2, each matching 5 bases. The CDR3 runs to 15 residues. Trimming shortened V by 0 bases and J by 2 bases, and 8 bases separated the two germline ends. Per the germline V gene, CDR1 is SGHAT and CDR2 is FQDESV (reference sequence). CDR3: CASSLAGTTYNEQFF. CDR3 DNA: TGTGCCAGCAGCTTAGCAGGGACCACCTACAATGAGCAGTTCTTC.

This chain connects TRBV11-2 to TRBJ2-3; TRBD1 matches 9 bases. Unmatched junction bases numbered 9, after V lost 4 bases and J lost 7 bases. Germline V gene lookup returns CDR1 SGHAT and CDR2 FQNNGV. CDR3 length: 15 residues. Here the CDR3 reads CASSSPGQGPHTQYF. CDR3 in DNA: TGTGCCAGCAGCTCACCGGGACAGGGACCACATACGCAGTATTTT.

This chain links TRBV28 with TRBJ1-1; 8 bases are a match to TRBD1. V lost 7 bases and J lost 0; bases outside the gene matches: 7. The CDR3 is 15 amino acids. Germline V gene lookup returns CDR1 MDHEN and CDR2 SYDVKM. CDR3 region: CASTMGDRLNTEAFF. The CDR3 DNA sequence: TGTGCCAGCACCATGGGGGACAGGCTGAACACTGAAGCTTTCTTT.

The rearrangement uses TRBV29-1 and TRBJ1-2; TRBD1 might be the D (6 bases). Trimming removed 3 bases at V and 3 bases at J, with 11 bases between. CDR3 length equals 13 residues. Germline V CDR1 and CDR2: SQVTM, ANQGSEA. The CDR3 coding sequence is TGCAGCGTTGAGGGTGACAGGTACTATGGCTACACCTTC. The encoded protein is CSVEGDRYYGYTF.

The chain couples TRBV6-4 to TRBJ2-7; TRBD1 aligns across 7 bases. J gave up 1 base and V 8 bases, and 8 bases lay outside the gene matches. CDR3 length: 14 residues. The germline V gene encodes CDR1 MRHNA and CDR2 SNTAGT. The CDR3 sequence is CASRRDSASYEQYF. In DNA form, the CDR3 reads TGTGCCAGCCGCCGGGACAGCGCTTCCTACGAGCAGTACTTC.

This clone appeared once. The J gene is TRBJ2-5, the V gene TRBV2, with no clear D. This CDR3 has 14 amino acids. V lost 4 bases to trimming and J lost 4 bases, with 13 bases between them. Germline assignment: CDR1 SNHLY and CDR2 FYNNEI. CDR3 protein: CASSARREGETQYF. The CDR3, as DNA: TGTGCCAGCAGTGCTAGACGAGAAGGAGAGACCCAGTACTTC.

CDR3 loop: CASVSRAGAGNTIYF. The CDR3 DNA is TGTGCCAGTGTATCCCGGGCAGGGGCTGGAAACACCATATATTTT. The V gene is TRBV19, the J gene TRBJ1-3; tentatively, D is TRBD1 (6 bases). Trimming took 8 bases from V and 2 from J, leaving 16 bases between them. The germline CDR1 and CDR2 sequences are LNHDA and SQIVND (reference sequence). This CDR3 contains 15 residues.

The chain uses TRBV19 and TRBJ1-4; 8 positions agree with TRBD1. The V gene's germline CDR1 is LNHDA and CDR2 SQIVND (reference sequence). This CDR3 is built from 13 residues. V was pared by 7 bases and J by 8 bases, with 6 bases of the junction left unmatched. CDR3 residues: CASKKTGEEKLFF. DNA for the CDR3: TGTGCCAGTAAGAAGACAGGGGAAGAAAAACTGTTTTTT. The full variable domain, in which reference TRBV19 and TRBJ1-4 provide the parts outside the CDR3, is DGGITQSPKYLFRKEGQNVTLSCEQNLNHDAMYWYRQDPGQGLRLIYYSQIVNDFQKGDIAEGYSVSREKKESFPLTVTSAQKNPTAFYLCASKKTGEEKLFFGSGTQLSVL.

This clone came up once. The chain links TRBV5-1 to TRBJ2-2; TRBD1 is a possible D gene (6 bases). CDR1 and CDR2 from the germline V gene are SGHRS and YFSETQ. The CDR3 covers 16 residues. The ends were cut back, 4 bases at V and 0 bases at J, with 13 bases in the middle. The CDR3 sequence: CASSKWGQTNTGELFF. Written as DNA, the CDR3 is TGCGCCAGCAGCAAGTGGGGGCAAACGAACACCGGGGAGCTGTTTTTT.

This chain joins TRBV7-2 and TRBJ2-3, with D perhaps being TRBD1 or TRBD2 (5 bases each). The CDR3 extends over 12 amino acids. Deletions cut 3 bases from V and 4 bases from J, with 5 bases between. CDR1 and CDR2 (germline): SGHTA, FQGNSA. Here the CDR3 reads CASSLGADTQYF. CDR3 DNA sequence: TGTGCCAGCAGCTTGGGGGCAGATACGCAGTATTTT.

This clone was seen once. The CDR3 DNA reads TGTGCCAGCAGTCCTCTAAGAAACACCGGGGAGCTGTTTTTT. Its translation is CASSPLRNTGELFF. The chain carries TRBV6-1 and TRBJ2-2; D gene uncertain. In germline, CDR1 is MNHNS, CDR2 SASEGT. This CDR3 is built from 14 residues. Between the trimmed V and J ends, which lost 5 bases and 2 bases, there was a span of 9 bases.

The chain links TRBV2 to TRBJ1-5, with D unresolved. The V end lost 6 bases, the J end lost 0 bases, and 9 bases lay between the germline ends. This CDR3 spans 14 amino acids. Germline V gene sequence: CDR1 SNHLY, CDR2 FYNNEI. CDR3 bases: TGTGCCAGCAGGGTGGGCCTTAGCAATCAGCCCCAGCATTTT. Translated: CASRVGLSNQPQHF.

The chain is built from TRBV28 and TRBJ1-4; 7 bases are shared with TRBD1. CDR3 length equals 15 residues. The trim removed 2 bases at V and 7 bases at J, leaving 7 bases unmatched. CDR1 and CDR2 (germline): MDHEN, SYDVKM. The CDR3 spells CASSLQAGGSEKLFF. The CDR3 DNA reads as TGTGCCAGCAGTTTACAGGCAGGGGGGAGTGAAAAACTGTTTTTT.